The T cell receptor (beta chain) under discussion was sequenced for a study of T cell responses to AZD1222 COVID-19 vaccine. Study details: Second-dose schedules of about 4 or about 12 weeks were combined.

The CDR3 length is 17 residues. Germline CDR1 reads SGHDT; CDR2 reads YYEEEE. V shed 0 bases and J shed 4 bases, with 14 bases lying between them. General observations from the study: In a largely white British group with more females than males, clonal diversity was possibly underestimated. Scientists sampled the repertoires only once the peak T cell response had passed. Of the AZD1222 recipients, only six were seropositive at baseline.

Clones were read by immunoSEQ multiplex PCR, and TCRdb kept only the in-frame ones, dropping some. The table lists over 70,000 clones, nearly 90% of them singletons. In regard to this clone: Its antigen is as yet unknown.

This chain uses TRBV5-6 with TRBJ2-6, with D unclear. The origin of this receptor is an adult in good health. The material was peripheral blood, obtained on day 0 of AZD1222 vaccination. The CDR3 coding sequence is TGTGCCAGCAGCTTGGGGTTTTCATCCATCGGGGCCAACGTCCTGACTTTC. Protein product: CASSLGFSSIGANVLTF.